This record looks at one T cell receptor beta chain sequence and its context. Antigen: not known. These data originate in a study of cytomegalovirus exposure and HLA in healthy donors. The primer mix had 60 Vbeta and 13 Jbeta primers. The protocol was immunoSEQ multiplex PCR, while the TCRdb copy is restricted to in-frame clones and leaves out a portion. The profile shows approximately 210,000 clones, approximately 80% of them singletons. Study conclusions and caveats: Later analysis associated a missense DCLRE1C variant with TCR beta V- and J-gene trimming.

V shed 2 bases, J shed 1 base, and the junction held 1 base outside the gene matches. From germline, CDR1 is MNHEY and CDR2 SVGAGI. There are 16 residues in the CDR3. Material: PBMCs. V gene TRBV6-5 combines with J gene TRBJ2-2; 10 bases agree with TRBD1. The sequence came from a woman in her forties in good health and CMV-seronegative. The CDR3 nucleotides read TGTGCCAGCAGTTACCGGGACAGGGGGAACACCGGGGAGCTGTTTTTT. Translated, it gives CASSYRDRGNTGELFF.